These 17 T cell receptor beta chains share one sample of origin, sequenced in a study of blood T cell repertoires in COVID-19. The table came from immunoSEQ multiplex PCR; TCRdb's copy has only in-frame clones and leaves some out. Of about 93,000 clones in the sample, around four fifths were seen once. The sample was peripheral blood. These receptors all come from a human donor in a cohort sampled during active COVID-19.

The V and J genes are TRBV5-4 and TRBJ1-2; TRBD1 matches at 8 bases. The junction had 4 bases not matched to a gene; V was cut back by 4 bases and J by 8 bases. This CDR3 has 12 residues. The germline V gene encodes CDR1 SGHNT and CDR2 YYREEE (reference sequence). CDR3 nucleotides: TGTGCCAGCAGCCAGGGGGCGGCAGGCTACACCTTC. It specifies CASSQGAAGYTF.

The sample holds one count of this clone. The V and J genes are TRBV5-6 and TRBJ1-1, with 10 bases that match TRBD1. With V trimmed by 9 bases and J by 0 bases, 8 bases remained unmatched. The germline V gene has CDR1 SGHDT and CDR2 YYEEEE. This CDR3 is built from 15 residues. The DNA of the CDR3 is TGTGCCACCCGACAGGGGGCCCACATGAACACTGAAGCTTTCTTT. This gives the protein CATRQGAHMNTEAFF.

The chain has TRBV28 and TRBJ2-5; 7 nucleotides align to TRBD2. The V gene end was trimmed by 5 bases and the J gene end by 2 bases; junction bases not matched to a gene: 5. The CDR3 length is 14 residues. The germline V gene has CDR1 MDHEN and CDR2 SYDVKM. CDR3 loop: CASSPGGSQETQYF. The CDR3 DNA reads as TGTGCCAGCAGTCCGGGAGGCTCGCAAGAGACCCAGTACTTC.

In this sample, this clone turned up once. The genes are TRBV2 and TRBJ1-4; unclear D gene. Trimming removed 9 bases from V and 0 bases from J, with 8 bases in between. The CDR3 is made up of 13 amino acids. Germline V gives CDR1 SNHLY, CDR2 FYNNEI. CDR3 sequence (DNA): TGTGCCAGTACCAGATCAACTAATGAAAAACTGTTTTTT. This codes for CASTRSTNEKLFF.

This rearrangement joins TRBV6-5 to TRBJ1-2; TRBD1 agrees at 7 bases. This CDR3 has 13 residues. Germline V gene lookup returns CDR1 MNHEY and CDR2 SVGAGI. V lost 5 bases, J lost 7 bases, and 7 bases stayed unmatched. The CDR3 sequence: CASSHRGAVGYTF. CDR3 nucleotide sequence: TGTGCCAGCAGTCACAGGGGAGCGGTTGGCTACACCTTC.

CDR3 sequence reads: CASSGSGSYYEQYF. The CDR3 region has the DNA TGTGCCAGCAGTGGTAGCGGGAGTTACTACGAGCAGTACTTC. V and J are TRBV28 and TRBJ2-7; TRBD2 agrees at 9 bases. V gave up 5 bases and J gave up 3 bases; unmatched junction bases: 5. The CDR3 loop spans 14 amino acids. Looked up from germline, CDR1 is MDHEN and CDR2 is SYDVKM.

This clone has more than one count but fewer than ten. The J gene is TRBJ2-2, the V gene TRBV5-4, with 11 bases matching TRBD2. CDR3 length: 17 amino acids. Germline V gives CDR1 SGHNT, CDR2 YYREEE (reference sequence). J was trimmed by 0 bases and V by 0 bases; bases with no gene match: 1. The CDR3: CASSLETSGANTGELFF. DNA of the CDR3: TGTGCCAGCAGCTTGGAGACTAGCGGGGCGAACACCGGGGAGCTGTTTTTT.

V and J are TRBV28 and TRBJ1-1, with TRBD1 matching over 9 bases. This CDR3 is built from 14 residues. Germline V gene sequence: CDR1 MDHEN, CDR2 SYDVKM. The V gene end was trimmed by 5 bases and the J gene end by 11 bases; junction bases not matched to a gene: 12. The CDR3 loop is CASSPSGTGRWAFF. The CDR3 nucleotides read TGTGCCAGCAGTCCCTCCGGGACAGGGAGATGGGCTTTCTTT.

In this sample, this clone turned up once. This sequence joins TRBV10-3 and TRBJ2-7; D unresolved. This CDR3 is 12 amino acids long. The germline V gene has CDR1 ENHRY and CDR2 SYGVKD. V lost 0 bases, J lost 6 bases, and 6 bases lay in between. The CDR3 spells CAISESPSEQYF. For the CDR3, the DNA is TGTGCCATCAGTGAGTCCCCCAGCGAGCAGTACTTC.

The chain joins TRBV6-5 to TRBJ1-3; D gene unclear. The CDR3 totals 13 residues. The ends were cut back, 6 bases at V and 0 bases at J, with 6 bases in the middle. Per germline, CDR1 MNHEY and CDR2 SVGAGI. CDR3 in DNA: TGTGCCAGCAGAACCAGCTCTGGAAACACCATATATTTT. It encodes CASRTSSGNTIYF.

CDR3 in DNA: TGTGCCAGCAGCCACAGGGGTGGGATGAACACTGAAGCTTTCTTT. Protein: CASSHRGGMNTEAFF. This chain links TRBV7-2 with TRBJ1-1; 7 bases are shared with TRBD1. The CDR3 runs 15 residues. The trim removed 5 bases at V and 0 bases at J, leaving 6 bases unmatched. The germline CDR1 and CDR2 sequences are SGHTA and FQGNSA.

This clone appeared once. J is TRBJ2-3 and V is TRBV15; 14 nucleotides match TRBD2. The ends lost 5 bases at V and 4 bases at J; junction bases unmatched: 5. The CDR3 runs to 16 residues. Germline V lookup: CDR1 LNHNV, CDR2 YYDKDF (reference sequence). In nucleotides, the CDR3 is TGTGCCACCAGCCTCGGACTAGCGGGAGGATCAGATACGCAGTATTTT. Its protein product is CATSLGLAGGSDTQYF.

Regarding this clone: Relative to the germline gene, one junction end is altered; a read error may explain this. The chain joins TRBV12-3 or TRBV12-4 to TRBJ1-2; TRBD1 matches at 7 bases. CDR3 length equals 11 residues. The CDR3 spells CASSLRRDSYF. DNA of the CDR3: TGTGCCAGCAGCCTCCGGCGGGACAGTTACTTC.

This chain links TRBV28 with TRBJ1-2; unclear D gene. This CDR3 has 13 residues. Germline lookup yields CDR1 MDHEN and CDR2 SYDVKM. Between the trimmed V and J ends, which lost 1 base and 8 bases, there was a span of 11 bases. CDR3 nucleotide sequence: TGTGCCAGCAGTTTATCATCGGGGAACGGCTACACCTTC. Translating it yields CASSLSSGNGYTF.

This clone was counted between two and nine times. The chain couples TRBV3-1 (or the pseudogene TRBV3-2) to TRBJ2-3; tentatively, D is TRBD2 (6 bases). The CDR3 loop spans 14 amino acids. Per the germline V gene, CDR1 is LGHDT and CDR2 is YNNKEL (reference sequence). The germline V and J ends were trimmed by 3 bases and 3 bases, with 10 bases remaining between them. CDR3 protein: CASSQGLTTDTQYF. In DNA, the CDR3 is TGTGCCAGCAGCCAGGGACTCACAACAGATACGCAGTATTTT.

V gene TRBV19 combines with J gene TRBJ1-1; 8 bases are shared with TRBD1. There are 14 residues in the CDR3. V lost 6 bases and J lost 1; bases outside the gene matches: 4. Germline V CDR1 and CDR2: LNHDA, SQIVND (reference sequence). CDR3 DNA: TGTGCCAGTAGGGGACAGGCGCCGAACACTGAAGCTTTCTTT. Protein: CASRGQAPNTEAFF.

The chain is built from TRBV6-4 and TRBJ2-3; D is undetermined. V was pared by 2 bases and J by 6 bases, with 9 bases between. This CDR3 is 13 amino acids long. CDR1 is MRHNA, CDR2 SNTAGT, per germline. The CDR3 nucleotides are TGTGCCAGCAGTGACCAGGTCAAGGATACGCAGTATTTT. This gives the protein CASSDQVKDTQYF.